Listed here is a single T cell receptor (beta chain). The CDR3 totals 16 residues. Germline lookup yields CDR1 SNHLY and CDR2 FYNNEI. Losses at the gene ends were 3 bases for V and 6 bases for J; bases not matched to a gene: 8. This entry comes from a study of human versus mouse CDR3 diversity and MHC coevolution. Assay: immunoSEQ multiplex PCR; the TCRdb copy retains only in-frame clones and omits some. Here the sample spans some 82,000 clones, just over 90% being singletons. The chain is built from TRBV2 and TRBJ1-6; 7 positions match TRBD1. The clonotype comes from a person aged 30 to 69 in good health. Sequencing input: naive CD4+ T cells from blood. Subset of the sample: CD45RO-negative CD62L-positive naive CD4 T cells. The CDR3 reads CASSELGGNGNSPLHF. The CDR3, as DNA: TGTGCCAGCAGTGAGTTAGGGGGCAACGGTAATTCACCCCTCCACTTT. The full variable domain, with the rest looked up from reference TRBV2 and TRBJ1-6, is EPEVTQTPSHQVTQMGQEVILRCVPISNHLYFYWYRQILGQKVEFLVSFYNNEISEKSEIFDDQFSVERPDGSNFTLKIRSTKLEDSAMYFCASSELGGNGNSPLHFGNGTRLTVT.